One and the same sample provided the 14 T cell receptor beta chains below, sequenced in a study of blood T cell repertoires in COVID-19. The repertoire was sequenced with immunoSEQ multiplex PCR; TCRdb's copy has only in-frame clones and lacks some. The sample shows approximately 90,000 clones, 85% of them seen only once. The sample taken for sequencing was peripheral blood. The receptors were gathered from a man older than 75 with acute or convalescent COVID-19.

The chain has TRBV11-2 and TRBJ1-3; D is possibly TRBD1 (6 bases). Per the germline V gene, CDR1 is SGHAT and CDR2 is FQNNGV. This CDR3 comprises 14 residues. V was cut by 2 bases and J by 2 bases, with 7 bases left in between. CDR3 DNA: TGTGCCAGCAGCTTATCAGGGGCTGGAAACACCATATATTTT. This gives the protein CASSLSGAGNTIYF. Drawing the rest from reference TRBV11-2 and TRBJ1-3, the complete variable domain is EAGVAQSPRYKIIEKRQSVAFWCNPISGHATLYWYQQILGQGPKLLIQFQNNGVVDDSQLPKDRFSAERLKGVDSTLKIQPAKLEDSAVYLCASSLSGAGNTIYFGEGSWLTVV.

This sequence joins TRBV21-1 and TRBJ1-5. TRBV21-1 is assigned pseudogene status. The CDR3 runs 16 residues. CDR3 in amino acids: CASSKVGHGGNQPQHF. The CDR3 DNA sequence: TGTGCCAGCAGCAAAGTTGGTCACGGTGGCAATCAGCCCCAGCATTTT.

The chain has TRBV6-4 and TRBJ2-1, with D possibly being TRBD2 (6 bases). The V and J ends lost 6 bases and 9 bases respectively, with 9 bases between them. Looked up from germline, CDR1 is MRHNA and CDR2 is SNTAGT. CDR3 length: 11 amino acids. CDR3 in DNA: TGTGCCAGCAGGGGGGGAGGTGAGCAGTTCTTC. It specifies CASRGGGEQFF.

The DNA of the CDR3 is TGTGCCAGCAGTACTAGCGGGAGTAGGGAGACCCAGTACTTC. It is translated as CASSTSGSRETQYF. V usage is TRBV6-6 and J usage is TRBJ2-5; 11 bases map to TRBD2. This CDR3 is 14 amino acids long. The V and J ends lost 5 bases and 5 bases, in that order; junction bases with no gene match: 4. Per the germline V gene, CDR1 is MNHNY and CDR2 is SVGAGI (reference sequence).

This sequence joins TRBV18 and TRBJ2-5, with TRBD1 matching 9 bases. With V trimmed by 6 bases and J by 4 bases, 12 bases remained unmatched. Per the germline V gene, CDR1 is KGHSH and CDR2 is LQKENI. The CDR3 loop spans 16 amino acids. This CDR3 is CASSREQQGAGETQYF. CDR3 DNA sequence: TGTGCCAGCTCGAGGGAACAACAGGGGGCTGGAGAGACCCAGTACTTC.

The chain employs TRBV2 and TRBJ1-4; TRBD1 matches 8 bases. The ends lost 6 bases at V and 2 bases at J; junction bases unmatched: 5. CDR3 length equals 15 residues. Looked up from germline, CDR1 is SNHLY and CDR2 is FYNNEI. DNA for the CDR3: TGTGCCAGCAGAGGCAGGGGGCTGACTAATGAAAAACTGTTTTTT. Its translation is CASRGRGLTNEKLFF.

This clone was picked up a small number of times. The chain links TRBV28 to TRBJ1-1, with no clear D. The CDR3 runs 14 residues. Between the trimmed V and J ends, which lost 2 bases and 2 bases, there was a span of 9 bases. CDR1 MDHEN and CDR2 SYDVKM come from the germline V gene. CDR3 DNA sequence: TGTGCCAGCAGTTTAGGCGGGATCAACACTGAAGCTTTCTTT. This encodes CASSLGGINTEAFF.

CDR3 region: CASSLRGSGANVLTF. The CDR3 nucleotides read TGTGCCAGCAGCTTAAGAGGATCTGGGGCCAACGTCCTGACTTTC. The chain uses TRBV7-3 and TRBJ2-6; D gene unclear. CDR1 and CDR2 from the germline V gene are SGHTA and FQGTGA. V was cut by 1 base and J by 1 base, with 5 bases left in between. This CDR3 is 15 amino acids long.

This chain uses TRBV5-1 with TRBJ2-1, with 8 bases fitting TRBD2. This CDR3 is built from 15 residues. From germline, CDR1 is SGHRS and CDR2 YFSETQ. With 3 bases clipped from V and 6 bases from J, the junction kept 8 bases outside the gene matches. CDR3 coding DNA: TGCGCCAGCAGCTCCGGGACTAGTTCGGTCAATGAGCAGTTCTTC. Its translation: CASSSGTSSVNEQFF.

J is TRBJ1-1 and V is TRBV2; 8 bases line up with TRBD1. The CDR3 sequence is 16 residues long. From germline, CDR1 is SNHLY and CDR2 FYNNEI. Trimming took 5 bases from V and 0 from J; bases not matched to a gene: 8. This chain's CDR3 is CASSPGTGTMNTEAFF. DNA of the CDR3: TGTGCCAGCAGTCCTGGGACAGGTACTATGAACACTGAAGCTTTCTTT. Filled out from reference TRBV2 and TRBJ1-1, the complete variable domain reads EPEVTQTPSHQVTQMGQEVILRCVPISNHLYFYWYRQILGQKVEFLVSFYNNEISEKSEIFDDQFSVERPDGSNFTLKIRSTKLEDSAMYFCASSPGTGTMNTEAFFGQGTRLTVV.

This sequence joins TRBV5-4 and TRBJ2-4; TRBD2 is a possible D gene (5 bases). V shed 4 bases and J shed 0 bases, with 14 bases lying between them. The V gene's germline CDR1 is SGHNT and CDR2 YYREEE (reference sequence). There are 16 residues in the CDR3. The CDR3 reads CASSPEADLAKNIQYF. In DNA form, the CDR3 reads TGTGCCAGCAGCCCGGAGGCAGATCTAGCCAAAAACATTCAGTACTTC.

The chain's CDR3 is CASSPRPGTGTVSNEKLFF. DNA of the CDR3: TGTGCCAGCTCACCCCGTCCCGGGACAGGGACGGTATCTAATGAAAAACTGTTTTTT. The V call is TRBV18, the J call TRBJ1-4; the match to TRBD1 covers 9 bases. CDR1 KGHSH and CDR2 LQKENI come from the germline V gene. The CDR3 has 19 amino acids. J lost 3 bases, V lost 3 bases, and 14 bases had no gene match.

The genes are TRBV14 and TRBJ2-3; 7 nucleotides line up with TRBD1. The germline V gene has CDR1 SGHDN and CDR2 FVKESK. The CDR3 runs to 15 residues. Trimming took 5 bases from V and 0 from J; bases not matched to a gene: 5. The CDR3 loop reads CASSYDRVSTDTQYF. Here the CDR3 DNA reads TGTGCCAGCAGCTACGACAGGGTGAGCACAGATACGCAGTATTTT.

About this clone itself: Compared with germline, one end of the junction differs, possibly owing to a read error. The rearrangement joins TRBV19 to TRBJ2-2; 11 nucleotides match TRBD2. Germline V gene lookup returns CDR1 LNHDA and CDR2 SQIVND (reference sequence). The CDR3 loop spans 15 amino acids. DNA of the CDR3: TGTGCCAGTACTATACTAGCGGGAGCGATCGGGGAGCTGTTTTTT. It yields the protein CASTILAGAIGELFF. Supplemented by reference TRBV19 and TRBJ2-2, the full variable domain reads DGGITQSPKYLFRKEGQNVTLSCEQNLNHDAMYWYRQDPGQGLRLIYYSQIVNDFQKGDIAEGYSVSREKKESFPLTVTSAQKNPTAFYLCASTILAGAIGELFFGEGSRLTVL.